This TCR beta chain stems from a study of metastatic and nonmetastatic thyroid tumors. Study at large: The authors compared repertoires across blood and tumor or nodule tissue from malignant and benign thyroid patients. Broader study findings: TCR beta diversity was reportedly significantly higher in malignant thyroid tumors than benign nodules, in blood and tumor.

All patients were untreated before thyroid surgery. The CDR3 is 15 amino acids. Germline V gene sequence: CDR1 SGHNT, CDR2 YENEEA. This clone was counted once. Its antigen is currently unknown. The junction departs from the called germline gene at one end, perhaps through a read error. Original data processing: CDR3 differences across clinicopathological groups were used to build a distant-metastasis classifier for papillary thyroid cancer. Using MiXCR, TCRdb reanalyzed the PCR reads. These V and J calls rely on TCRdb rather than the paper's analysis. The data contain 20,000 to 25,000 clones, about 30% of them singletons.

The V and J genes are TRBV11-3 and TRBJ2-7, with TRBD1 matching 8 bases. The clonotype was recovered from a female donor with papillary thyroid cancer or a benign thyroid nodule (not recorded which). Some clones in this sample may be carry-over from other donors' samples. Sequenced input: tumor tissue. CDR3 amino acids: CASRLDGQGLWEQYF. In DNA, the CDR3 is TGTGCCAGCAGATTAGACGGACAGGGTCTATGGGAGCAGTACTTC.